This T cell receptor (beta chain) was sequenced for a study of cytomegalovirus exposure and HLA in healthy donors. Findings and limits, study-wide: Some highly shared sequence variants likely arose as a pipeline artifact. With later analysis, a missense DCLRE1C variant became linked to TCR beta V- and J-gene trimming.

For this clone: Its antigen is currently unknown.

The PCR had 60 Vbeta and 13 Jbeta primers. Libraries were prepared by immunoSEQ multiplex PCR; TCRdb keeps only in-frame clonotypes and omits some of them. The sample carries approximately 110,000 clones, more than 75% recorded once. This sequence originates from a woman aged 55-70 years in good health and CMV-seropositive. Sample: PBMCs.

DNA of the CDR3: TGTGCCAGCAGCTCCTTAGCGGGGGTGGTTGAGGAGCAGTACTTC. It encodes CASSSLAGVVEEQYF. The chain joins TRBV7-2 to TRBJ2-7; 9 nucleotides line up with TRBD2. V dropped 4 bases and J dropped 7; count of bases not matched to a gene: 11. The CDR3 extends over 15 amino acids. Germline V lookup: CDR1 SGHTA, CDR2 FQGNSA.